This T cell receptor (beta chain) was found in a study of patients and donors after allogeneic stem cell transplantation. TCRdb re-called the RT-PCR reads through MiXCR, storing one row per CDR3 protein. The sample holds approximately 410,000 distinct CDR3 sequences, under 20% seen once. This clonotype was recorded at least ten times. Trimming at V came to 7 bases and at J to 4 bases, leaving 7 bases not matched to a gene. The germline CDR1 and CDR2 sequences are SQVTM and ANQGSEA. This CDR3 contains 14 residues. The sequenced sample consisted of blood, either unsorted or a sorted T cell fraction (not recorded which). This TCR was sampled from a human donor who was either an allogeneic HSCT recipient or a stem cell or donor lymphocyte infusion donor (not recorded which). It is not recorded whose cells these are; they may come from a transplant donor. The chain links TRBV29-1 to TRBJ2-1; 10 bases fit TRBD2. CDR3 in amino acids: CSAAGLAPYNEQFF. DNA of the CDR3: TGCAGCGCCGCGGGACTAGCGCCATACAATGAGCAGTTCTTC.